Shown below are 6 T cell receptor beta chains from a single sample sequenced in a study of lung T cells in sarcoidosis with Löfgren's syndrome. TCRdb re-derived calls from the reads in MiXCR, one entry per CDR3 protein. The sample yields approximately 20,000 distinct CDR3 sequences, roughly 21% seen once. The sample taken for sequencing was CD4+ T cells from bronchoalveolar lavage. Receptors were obtained from a human donor with sarcoidosis (Löfgren's syndrome or another form), or a control subject (not recorded which).

As for this clonotype: A much larger clone differs from this one at a single base, so this may be a read error. Here the CDR3 reads CASSQTIGPYEQYF. The CDR3 DNA is TGTGCCAGCAGCCAGACTATCGGACCCTACGAGCAGTACTTC. V and J are TRBV3-1 and TRBJ2-7, with D possibly being TRBD2 (5 bases). The CDR3 runs 14 residues. Germline V gene sequence: CDR1 LGHDT, CDR2 YNNKEL (reference sequence). The ends were cut back, 3 bases at V and 2 bases at J, with 11 bases in the middle.

A note on this clonotype: A much larger clone lies one base from this, so it may be a read error. The chain has TRBV20-1 and TRBJ2-4; unclear D gene. Germline CDR1 reads DFQATT; CDR2 reads SNEGSKA (reference sequence). V was clipped by 5 bases and J by 6 bases, with 14 bases between them. This CDR3 has 13 amino acids. The CDR3 here is CSAPLVGRNIQYF. CDR3 nucleotides: TGCAGTGCTCCGCTCGTAGGCAGAAACATTCAGTACTTC.

In this sample, this clonotype turned up many times. The chain carries TRBV4-3 and TRBJ2-3; 10 nucleotides agree with TRBD2. The CDR3 is 15 amino acids. Germline values: CDR1 LGHNA, CDR2 YSLEER. After removal of 4 bases from V and 2 bases from J, the junction contained 3 bases not matched to a gene. The chain's CDR3 is CASSRLAGATDTQYF. The CDR3 DNA follows: TGCGCCAGCAGCCGACTAGCGGGTGCCACAGATACGCAGTATTTT.

This clonotype is classed as medium-sized. The chain carries TRBV6-1 and TRBJ2-1; no firm D call. The germline V and J ends were trimmed by 6 bases and 3 bases, with 3 bases remaining between them. CDR3 size: 11 residues. CDR1 is MNHNS and CDR2 is SASEGT in the germline V gene. The CDR3 reads CASRHYNEQFF. In DNA form, the CDR3 reads TGTGCCAGCAGACACTACAATGAGCAGTTCTTC.

This clonotype was seen many times. The chain's CDR3 is CSASPGTGSLSYNEQFF. CDR3 DNA: TGCAGTGCTAGTCCGGGAACAGGCTCACTCTCATACAATGAGCAGTTCTTC. The chain has TRBV20-1 and TRBJ2-1, with D perhaps TRBD1 or TRBD2 (5 bases each). The germline V gene has CDR1 DFQATT and CDR2 SNEGSKA (reference sequence). This CDR3 has 17 amino acids. V was pared by 3 bases and J by 4 bases, with 22 bases between.

For this clonotype: Given a much more abundant clone one base away, this may be a read error. V and J are TRBV4-1 and TRBJ1-1; D is unclear. The CDR3 runs 14 residues. The germline CDR1 and CDR2 sequences are MGHRA and YSYEKL. V was pared by 4 bases and J by 5 bases, with 14 bases between. CDR3 amino acids: CASSRSQGGTEAFF. The CDR3 DNA is TGCGCCAGCAGCCGATCCCAAGGCGGGACTGAAGCTTTCTTT.